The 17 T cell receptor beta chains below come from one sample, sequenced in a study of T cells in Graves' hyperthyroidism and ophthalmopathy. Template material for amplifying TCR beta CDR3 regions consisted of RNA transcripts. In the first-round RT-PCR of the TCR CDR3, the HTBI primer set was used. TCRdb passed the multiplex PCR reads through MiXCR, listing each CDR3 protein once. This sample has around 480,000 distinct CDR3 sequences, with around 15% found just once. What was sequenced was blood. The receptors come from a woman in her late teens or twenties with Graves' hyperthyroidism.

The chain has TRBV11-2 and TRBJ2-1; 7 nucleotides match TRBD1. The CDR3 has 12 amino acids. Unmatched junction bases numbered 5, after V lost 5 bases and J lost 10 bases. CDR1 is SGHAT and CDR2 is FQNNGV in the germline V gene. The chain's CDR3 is CASSRGGWEQFF. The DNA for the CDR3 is TGTGCCAGCAGCCGAGGGGGCTGGGAGCAGTTCTTC.

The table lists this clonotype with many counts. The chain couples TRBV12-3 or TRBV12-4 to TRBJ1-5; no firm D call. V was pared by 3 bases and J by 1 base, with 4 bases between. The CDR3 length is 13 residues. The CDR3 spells CASSFESNQPQHF. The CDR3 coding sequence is TGTGCCAGCAGTTTTGAAAGCAATCAGCCCCAGCATTTT.

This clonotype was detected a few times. The DNA for the CDR3 is TGCGCCAGCAGCCAAGCGGGACTAGCGGGAACTAGGGAGCTGTTTTTT. Amino acid sequence: CASSQAGLAGTRELFF. The V and J genes are TRBV4-1 and TRBJ2-2; 13 bases fit TRBD2. The CDR3 runs 16 residues. Trimming removed 1 base from V and 9 bases from J; junction bases left unmatched: 5. Germline loops: CDR1 MGHRA, CDR2 YSYEKL.

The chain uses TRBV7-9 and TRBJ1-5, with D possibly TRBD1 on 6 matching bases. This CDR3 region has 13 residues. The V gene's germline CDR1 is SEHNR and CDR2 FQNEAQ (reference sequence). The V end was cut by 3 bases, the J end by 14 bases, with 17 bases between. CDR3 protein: CASSLGGERAKHF. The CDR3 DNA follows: TGTGCCAGCAGCTTGGGGGGCGAACGAGCTAAGCATTTT.

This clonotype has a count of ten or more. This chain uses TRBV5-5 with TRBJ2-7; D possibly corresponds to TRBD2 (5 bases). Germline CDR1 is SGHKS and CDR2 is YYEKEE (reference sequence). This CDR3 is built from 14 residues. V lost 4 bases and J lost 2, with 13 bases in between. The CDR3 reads CASSPLLDAYEQYF. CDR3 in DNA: TGTGCCAGCAGCCCCTTACTAGACGCCTACGAGCAGTACTTC. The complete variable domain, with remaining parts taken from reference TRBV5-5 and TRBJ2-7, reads DAGVTQSPTHLIKTRGQQVTLRCSPISGHKSVSWYQQVLGQGPQFIFQYYEKEERGRGNFPDRFSARQFPNYSSELNVNALLLGDSALYLCASSPLLDAYEQYFGPGTRLTVT.

The CDR3 loop reads CASSQGPRGRWNEKLFF. The CDR3 bases are TGCGCCAGCAGCCAAGGGCCCCGGGGGAGGTGGAATGAAAAACTGTTTTTT. The rearrangement uses TRBV4-1 and TRBJ1-4, with a weak D call TRBD1 (5 bases). Germline assignment: CDR1 MGHRA and CDR2 YSYEKL. This CDR3 is built from 17 residues. Deletions cut 1 base from V and 5 bases from J, with 17 bases between.

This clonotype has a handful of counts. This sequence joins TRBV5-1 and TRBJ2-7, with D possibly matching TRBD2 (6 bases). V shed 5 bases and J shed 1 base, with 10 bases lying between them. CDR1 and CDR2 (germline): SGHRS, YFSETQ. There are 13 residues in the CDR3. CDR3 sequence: CASSGDSSYEQYF. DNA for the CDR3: TGCGCCAGCAGTGGGGACTCATCCTACGAGCAGTACTTC.

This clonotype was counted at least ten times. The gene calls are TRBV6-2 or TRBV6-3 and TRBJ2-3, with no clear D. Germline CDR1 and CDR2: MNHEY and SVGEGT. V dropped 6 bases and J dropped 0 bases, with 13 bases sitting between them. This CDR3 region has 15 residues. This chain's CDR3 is CASSYVPVSTDTQYF. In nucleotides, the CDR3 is TGTGCCAGCAGCTACGTTCCGGTTAGCACAGATACGCAGTATTTT.

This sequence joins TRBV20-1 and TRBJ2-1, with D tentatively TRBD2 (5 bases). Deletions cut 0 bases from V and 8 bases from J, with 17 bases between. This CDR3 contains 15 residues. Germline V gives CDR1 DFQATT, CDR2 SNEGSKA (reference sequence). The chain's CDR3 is CSARDRGRSGYEQFF. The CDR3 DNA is TGCAGTGCTAGAGATCGAGGGCGGAGCGGATATGAGCAGTTCTTC.

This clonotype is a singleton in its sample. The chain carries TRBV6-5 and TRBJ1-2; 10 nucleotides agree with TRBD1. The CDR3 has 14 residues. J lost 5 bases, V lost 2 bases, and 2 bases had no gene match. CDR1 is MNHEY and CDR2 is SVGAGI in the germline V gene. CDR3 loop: CASSYDRGPYGYTF. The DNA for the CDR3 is TGTGCCAGCAGTTACGACAGGGGGCCGTATGGCTACACCTTC.

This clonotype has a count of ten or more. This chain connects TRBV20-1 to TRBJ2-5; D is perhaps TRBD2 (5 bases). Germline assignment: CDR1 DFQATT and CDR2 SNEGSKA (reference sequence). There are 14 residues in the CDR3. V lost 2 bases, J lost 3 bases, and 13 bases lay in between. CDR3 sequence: CSARTPDGKETQYF. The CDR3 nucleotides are TGCAGTGCTAGAACCCCTGACGGGAAAGAGACCCAGTACTTC.

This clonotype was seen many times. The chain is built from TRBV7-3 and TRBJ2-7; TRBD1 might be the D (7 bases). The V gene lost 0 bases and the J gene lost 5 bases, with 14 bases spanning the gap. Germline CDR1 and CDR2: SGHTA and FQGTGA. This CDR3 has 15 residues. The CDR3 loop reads CASSLTQGGLHEQYF. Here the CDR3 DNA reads TGTGCCAGCAGCTTAACGCAGGGGGGTCTTCACGAGCAGTACTTC.

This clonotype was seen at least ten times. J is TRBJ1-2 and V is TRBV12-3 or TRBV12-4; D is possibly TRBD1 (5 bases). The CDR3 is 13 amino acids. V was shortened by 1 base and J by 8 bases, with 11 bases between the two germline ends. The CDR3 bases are TGTGCCAGCAGTTTAGGGAGGGGAAGAGGCTACACCTTC. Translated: CASSLGRGRGYTF.

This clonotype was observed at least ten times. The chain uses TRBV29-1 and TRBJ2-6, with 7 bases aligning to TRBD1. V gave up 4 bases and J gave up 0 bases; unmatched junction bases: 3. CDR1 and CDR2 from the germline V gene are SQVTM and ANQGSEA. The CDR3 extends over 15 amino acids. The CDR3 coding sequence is TGCAGCGTTGGACAGGGCTACTCTGGGGCCAACGTCCTGACTTTC. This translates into CSVGQGYSGANVLTF.

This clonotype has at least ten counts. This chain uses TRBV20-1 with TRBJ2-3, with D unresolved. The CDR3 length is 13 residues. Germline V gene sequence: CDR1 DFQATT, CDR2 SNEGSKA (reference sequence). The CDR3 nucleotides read TGCAGCCAAGCCCGAGGAGACACAGATACGCAGTATTTT. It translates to CSQARGDTDTQYF.

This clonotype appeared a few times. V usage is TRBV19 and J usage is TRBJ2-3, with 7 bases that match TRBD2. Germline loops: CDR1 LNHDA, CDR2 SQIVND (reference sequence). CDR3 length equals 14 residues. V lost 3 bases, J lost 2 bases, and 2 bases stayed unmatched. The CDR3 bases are TGTGCCAGTAGTATGGCGGGAGACACAGATACGCAGTATTTT. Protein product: CASSMAGDTDTQYF. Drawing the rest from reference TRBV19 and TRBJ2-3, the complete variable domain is DGGITQSPKYLFRKEGQNVTLSCEQNLNHDAMYWYRQDPGQGLRLIYYSQIVNDFQKGDIAEGYSVSREKKESFPLTVTSAQKNPTAFYLCASSMAGDTDTQYFGPGTRLTVL.

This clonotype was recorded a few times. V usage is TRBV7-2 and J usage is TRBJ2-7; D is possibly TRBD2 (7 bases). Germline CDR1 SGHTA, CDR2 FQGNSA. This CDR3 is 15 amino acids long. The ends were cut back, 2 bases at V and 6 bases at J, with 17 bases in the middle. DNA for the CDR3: TGTGCCAGCAGCTTAAGGGGGAGACTAGCAGGCGAGCAGTACTTC. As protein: CASSLRGRLAGEQYF.